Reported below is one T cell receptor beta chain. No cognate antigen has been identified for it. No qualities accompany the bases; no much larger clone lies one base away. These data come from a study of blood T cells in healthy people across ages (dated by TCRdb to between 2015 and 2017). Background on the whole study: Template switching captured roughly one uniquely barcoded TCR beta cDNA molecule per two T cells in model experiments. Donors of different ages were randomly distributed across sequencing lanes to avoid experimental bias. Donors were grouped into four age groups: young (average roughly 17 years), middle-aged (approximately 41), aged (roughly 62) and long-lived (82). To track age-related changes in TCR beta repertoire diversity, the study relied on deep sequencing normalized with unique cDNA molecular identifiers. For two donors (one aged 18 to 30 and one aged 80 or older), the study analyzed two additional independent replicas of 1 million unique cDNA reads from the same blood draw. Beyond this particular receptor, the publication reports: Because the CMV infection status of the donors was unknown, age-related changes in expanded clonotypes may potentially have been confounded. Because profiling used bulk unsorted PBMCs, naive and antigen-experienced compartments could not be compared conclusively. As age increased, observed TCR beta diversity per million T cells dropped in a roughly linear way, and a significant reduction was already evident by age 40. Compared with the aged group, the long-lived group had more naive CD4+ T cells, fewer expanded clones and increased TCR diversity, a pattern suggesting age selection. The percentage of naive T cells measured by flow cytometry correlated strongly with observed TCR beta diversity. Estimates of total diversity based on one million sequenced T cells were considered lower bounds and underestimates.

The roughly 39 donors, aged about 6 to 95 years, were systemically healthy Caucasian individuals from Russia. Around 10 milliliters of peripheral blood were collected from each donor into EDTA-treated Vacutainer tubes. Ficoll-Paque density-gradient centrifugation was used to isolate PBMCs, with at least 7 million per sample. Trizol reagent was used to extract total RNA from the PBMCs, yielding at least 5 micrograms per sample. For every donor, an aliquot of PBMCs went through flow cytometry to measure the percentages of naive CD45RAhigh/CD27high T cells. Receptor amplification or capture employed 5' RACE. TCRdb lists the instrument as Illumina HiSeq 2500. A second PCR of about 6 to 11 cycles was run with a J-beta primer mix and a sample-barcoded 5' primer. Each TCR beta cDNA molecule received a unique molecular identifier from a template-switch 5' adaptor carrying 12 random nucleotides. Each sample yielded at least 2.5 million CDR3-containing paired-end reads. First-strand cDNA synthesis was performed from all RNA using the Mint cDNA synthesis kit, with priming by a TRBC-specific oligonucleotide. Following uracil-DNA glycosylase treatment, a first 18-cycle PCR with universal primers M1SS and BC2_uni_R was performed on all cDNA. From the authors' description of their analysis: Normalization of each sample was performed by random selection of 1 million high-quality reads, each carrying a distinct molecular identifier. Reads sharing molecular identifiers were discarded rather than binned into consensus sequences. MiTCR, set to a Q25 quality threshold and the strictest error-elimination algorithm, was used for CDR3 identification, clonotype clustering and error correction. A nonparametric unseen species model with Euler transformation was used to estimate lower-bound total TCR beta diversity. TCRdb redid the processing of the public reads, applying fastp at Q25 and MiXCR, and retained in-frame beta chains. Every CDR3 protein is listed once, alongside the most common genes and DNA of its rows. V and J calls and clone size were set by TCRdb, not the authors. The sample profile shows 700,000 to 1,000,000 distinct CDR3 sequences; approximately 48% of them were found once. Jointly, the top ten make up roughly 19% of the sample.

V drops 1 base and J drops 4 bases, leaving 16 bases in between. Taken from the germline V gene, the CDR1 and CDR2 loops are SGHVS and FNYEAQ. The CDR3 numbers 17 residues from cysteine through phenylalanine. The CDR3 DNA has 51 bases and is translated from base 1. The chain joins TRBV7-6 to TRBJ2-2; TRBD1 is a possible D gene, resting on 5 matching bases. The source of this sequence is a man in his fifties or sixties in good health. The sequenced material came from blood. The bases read TGTGCCAGCAGCTTAGATAAAAATGGGGCAGCCACCGGGGAGCTGTTTTTT. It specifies CASSLDKNGAATGELFF.